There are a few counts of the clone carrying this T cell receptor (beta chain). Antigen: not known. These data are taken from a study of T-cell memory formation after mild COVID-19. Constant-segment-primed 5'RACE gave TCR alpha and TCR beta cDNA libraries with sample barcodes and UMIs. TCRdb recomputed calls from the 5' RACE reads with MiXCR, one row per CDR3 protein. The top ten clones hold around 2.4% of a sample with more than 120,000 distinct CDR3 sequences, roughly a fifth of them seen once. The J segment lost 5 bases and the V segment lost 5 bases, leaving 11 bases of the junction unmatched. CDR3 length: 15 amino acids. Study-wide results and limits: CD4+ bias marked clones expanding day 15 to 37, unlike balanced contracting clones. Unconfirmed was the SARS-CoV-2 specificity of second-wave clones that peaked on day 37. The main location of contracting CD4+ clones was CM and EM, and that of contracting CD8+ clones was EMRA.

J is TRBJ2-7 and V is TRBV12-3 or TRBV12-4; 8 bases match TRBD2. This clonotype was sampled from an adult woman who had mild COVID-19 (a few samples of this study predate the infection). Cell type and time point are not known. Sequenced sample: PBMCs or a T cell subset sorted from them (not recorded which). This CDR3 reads CASSPIGGAVHEQYF. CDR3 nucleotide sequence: TGTGCCAGCAGTCCCATCGGGGGGGCCGTCCACGAGCAGTACTTC.